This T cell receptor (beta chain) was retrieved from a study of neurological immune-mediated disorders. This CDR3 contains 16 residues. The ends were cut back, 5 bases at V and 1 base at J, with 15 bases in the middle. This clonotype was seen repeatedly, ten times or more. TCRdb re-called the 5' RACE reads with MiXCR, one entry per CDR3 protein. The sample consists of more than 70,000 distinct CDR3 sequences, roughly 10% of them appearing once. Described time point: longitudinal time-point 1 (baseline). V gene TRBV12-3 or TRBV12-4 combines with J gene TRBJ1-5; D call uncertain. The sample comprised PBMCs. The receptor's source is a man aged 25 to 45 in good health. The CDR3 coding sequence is TGTGCCAGCAGTGACCATCGAGTGGAGAGCAATCAGCCCCAGCATTTT. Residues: CASSDHRVESNQPQHF.